The next 21 T cell receptor beta chains were all read from a single sample in a study of blood T cells in healthy people across ages. PCR was performed a second time for roughly 7 to 11 cycles using a sample-barcoded 5' primer and a J-beta primer mix. In TCRdb, the 5' RACE reads were re-called with MiXCR into one record per CDR3 protein. Of 1.2 million to 1.5 million distinct CDR3 sequences listed, 55% to 75% are singletons. Sequenced: blood. These receptors all stem from a man between 18 and 29 years old in good health.

The chain is built from TRBV29-1 and TRBJ1-1; D gene unclear. This CDR3 is 11 amino acids long. Between the trimmed V and J ends, which lost 6 bases and 9 bases, there was a span of 14 bases. Germline assignment: CDR1 SQVTM and CDR2 ANQGSEA. The CDR3 region has the DNA TGCAGCGTCGCCGCGACCGGTAAAGCTTTCTTT. Translating gives CSVAATGKAFF.

This chain links TRBV4-2 with TRBJ2-1; weak D call: TRBD2 (6 bases). The CDR3 loop spans 16 amino acids. Trimming shortened V by 0 bases and J by 8 bases, and 17 bases separated the two germline ends. Germline V gene data show CDR1 as LGHNA and CDR2 as YNFKEQ. The CDR3: CASSQDGSRERYEQFF. The CDR3 DNA reads TGTGCCAGCAGCCAAGATGGGAGCCGGGAGAGGTATGAGCAGTTCTTC.

V and J are TRBV11-2 and TRBJ2-7; D is unclear. The end of the DNA fits TRBJ2-5 better, so the J call may be wrong. CDR1 and CDR2 from the germline V gene are SGHAT and FQNNGV. The CDR3 covers 15 residues. The CDR3 reads CASSLLSLSRETQYF. CDR3 nucleotide sequence: TGTGCCAGCAGCTTATTATCACTAAGCCGAGAGACCCAGTACTTC.

The CDR3, as DNA: TGTGCCAGCAGGTTATCACAAAGGGCTTTCTTT. Translated, it gives CASRLSQRAFF. V is TRBV12-3 or TRBV12-4 and J is TRBJ1-1; D uncertain. The ends were cut back, 6 bases at V and 11 bases at J, with 13 bases in the middle. The CDR3 contains 11 residues.

The genes are TRBV28 and TRBJ1-2; possible D gene TRBD1, 5 bases. CDR3 length: 15 residues. Germline CDR1 MDHEN, CDR2 SYDVKM. The V gene lost 5 bases and the J gene lost 5 bases, with 18 bases spanning the gap. The CDR3 sequence is CASSAYPGNRYGYTF. CDR3 nucleotides: TGTGCCAGCAGTGCTTATCCAGGGAATCGGTATGGCTACACCTTC.

This clonotype was counted ten times or more. J is TRBJ2-1 and V is TRBV12-3 or TRBV12-4, with 7 bases matching TRBD1. Trimming at V came to 4 bases and at J to 13 bases, leaving 13 bases not matched to a gene. The CDR3 spans 14 residues. CDR3 bases: TGTGCCAGCAGTTCAAGGGGGCCGGTAGCTCCCCAGTTCTTC. Its translation is CASSSRGPVAPQFF.

The chain joins TRBV5-6 to TRBJ2-7; the D is unclear. The CDR3 contains 14 residues. The germline V gene has CDR1 SGHDT and CDR2 YYEEEE. Trimming stripped 0 bases from V and 1 base from J, with 8 bases between. The CDR3 nucleotides are TGTGCCAGCAGCTTGGCGTCATGGTCCTACGAGCAGTACTTC. As protein: CASSLASWSYEQYF.

CDR3 loop: CASRLRQGGSYEQYF. DNA for the CDR3: TGTGCCAGCAGATTACGACAGGGTGGATCCTACGAGCAGTACTTC. The chain combines TRBV5-5 with TRBJ2-7; TRBD1 matches at 7 bases. Trimming cost V 5 bases and J 1 base; bases outside gene matches: 9. The germline gives CDR1 SGHKS, CDR2 YYEKEE (reference sequence). This CDR3 comprises 15 residues.

The chain employs TRBV7-9 and TRBJ1-1; D gene unclear. CDR1 is SEHNR, CDR2 FQNEAQ, per germline (reference sequence). Trimming took 5 bases from V and 4 from J, leaving 20 bases between them. The CDR3 is made up of 16 amino acids. The CDR3 loop is CASSITRTTRATEAFF. CDR3 nucleotide sequence: TGTGCCAGCAGCATTACCCGTACAACTCGGGCCACTGAAGCTTTCTTT. The full variable domain, with the rest looked up from reference TRBV7-9 and TRBJ1-1, is DTGVSQNPRHKITKRGQNVTFRCDPISEHNRLYWYRQTLGQGPEFLTYFQNEAQLEKSRLLSDRFSAERPKGSFSTLEIQRTEQGDSAMYLCASSITRTTRATEAFFGQGTRLTVV.

This rearrangement joins TRBV5-1 to TRBJ2-7; D remains ambiguous. This CDR3 spans 12 amino acids. CDR1 SGHRS and CDR2 YFSETQ come from the germline V gene. V shed 2 bases and J shed 7 bases, with 10 bases lying between them. The CDR3 DNA sequence: TGCGCCAGCAGCTTTCTCGAACAGGAGCAGTACTTC. Translation gives CASSFLEQEQYF. The variable domain in full, completed from reference TRBV5-1 and TRBJ2-7, reads KAGVTQTPRYLIKTRGQQVTLSCSPISGHRSVSWYQQTPGQGLQFLFEYFSETQRNKGNFPGRFSGRQFSNSRSEMNVSTLELGDSALYLCASSFLEQEQYFGPGTRLTVT.

The CDR3 loop is CASSKFGGNGETQYF. The CDR3 DNA is TGTGCCAGCAGTAAATTCGGGGGGAACGGGGAGACCCAGTACTTC. J is TRBJ2-5 and V is TRBV25-1; TRBD2 agrees at 7 bases. Trimming took 5 bases from V and 5 from J; bases not matched to a gene: 11. CDR1 MGHDK and CDR2 SYGVNS come from the germline V gene. The length of the CDR3 is 15 residues. Combining the CDR3 with reference TRBV25-1 and TRBJ2-5 gives the whole variable domain EADIYQTPRYLVIGTGKKITLECSQTMGHDKMYWYQQDPGMELHLIHYSYGVNSTEKGDLSSESTVSRIRTEHFPLTLESARPSHTSQYLCASSKFGGNGETQYFGPGTRLLVL.

The V gene is TRBV6-1, the J gene TRBJ1-6; D is unresolved. This CDR3 comprises 14 residues. Deletions cut 5 bases from V and 10 bases from J, with 15 bases between. The germline gives CDR1 MNHNS, CDR2 SASEGT. The CDR3 DNA follows: TGTGCCAGCAGTCCGGGTTCCCCGAGGTCACCCCTCCACTTT. It encodes CASSPGSPRSPLHF.

V is TRBV27 and J is TRBJ2-1, with TRBD1 matching over 12 bases. V dropped 5 bases and J dropped 10; count of bases not matched to a gene: 9. The CDR3 loop spans 15 amino acids. The germline V gene encodes CDR1 MNHEY and CDR2 SMNVEV (reference sequence). The CDR3 region has the DNA TGTGCCAGCAGTACCACCGGGACAGGGGGCATCGAGCAGTTCTTC. Protein product: CASSTTGTGGIEQFF.

This clonotype was recorded a few times. The rearrangement joins TRBV25-1 to TRBJ2-3; D remains unclear. The V gene's germline CDR1 is MGHDK and CDR2 SYGVNS. Trimming pared 3 bases from V and 1 base from J, leaving 5 bases between. The CDR3 extends over 13 amino acids. The CDR3 coding sequence is TGTGCCAGCAGTGAGTGGGGCACAGATACGCAGTATTTT. It translates to CASSEWGTDTQYF.

V and J are TRBV7-2 and TRBJ2-3; D is possibly TRBD2 (6 bases). The CDR3 contains 15 residues. Trimming left V 7 bases short and J 1 base short, with 15 bases between. The germline V gene has CDR1 SGHTA and CDR2 FQGNSA. The CDR3 reads CASTSMGGGTDTQYF. CDR3 bases: TGTGCCAGCACCTCTATGGGGGGAGGCACAGATACGCAGTATTTT.

This chain joins TRBV4-2 and TRBJ2-1, with 7 bases aligning to TRBD1. The CDR3 is 16 amino acids. Losses at the gene ends were 2 bases for V and 9 bases for J; bases not matched to a gene: 13. The germline CDR1 and CDR2 sequences are LGHNA and YNFKEQ. CDR3 in amino acids: CASSQWFQRPGGEQFF. CDR3 DNA sequence: TGTGCCAGCAGCCAATGGTTCCAGCGCCCAGGGGGTGAGCAGTTCTTC.

The chain combines TRBV5-6 with TRBJ1-2; a possible D gene is TRBD1 (5 bases). The germline V and J ends were trimmed by 4 bases and 2 bases, with 12 bases remaining between them. Per the germline V gene, CDR1 is SGHDT and CDR2 is YYEEEE. The CDR3 length is 14 residues. The DNA for the CDR3 is TGTGCCAGCAGCCATGAAGGGGAAAACTATGGCTACACCTTC. It translates to CASSHEGENYGYTF.

This chain uses TRBV12-3 or TRBV12-4 with TRBJ2-5; 11 bases match TRBD2. The CDR3 has 14 residues. Trimming cost V 6 bases and J 11 bases; bases outside gene matches: 11. The CDR3 nucleotides are TGTGCCAGCAGCCCTAGCGGGAGGACCTCATGGCAGTACTTC. Translated, it gives CASSPSGRTSWQYF.

This chain joins TRBV29-1 and TRBJ1-2; D gene ambiguous. CDR1 SQVTM and CDR2 ANQGSEA come from the germline V gene. Trimming removed 2 bases at V and 3 bases at J, with 7 bases between. The CDR3 is made up of 12 amino acids. The CDR3 region is CSVEPEYYGYTF. The CDR3 nucleotides are TGCAGCGTTGAACCAGAGTACTATGGCTACACCTTC.

The rearrangement links TRBV27 to TRBJ2-4; D is unresolved. The tail of the sequence fits TRBJ2-7 better, so the J call may be wrong. Germline CDR1 reads MNHEY; CDR2 reads SMNVEV (reference sequence). This CDR3 spans 15 amino acids. The CDR3: CASSTPGPPAYEQYF. The CDR3 DNA follows: TGTGCCAGCAGTACTCCAGGTCCCCCAGCCTACGAGCAGTACTTC.

This clonotype was counted only a few times. The chain has TRBV20-1 and TRBJ2-7; 7 bases are shared with TRBD1. In germline, CDR1 is DFQATT, CDR2 SNEGSKA (reference sequence). This CDR3 contains 14 residues. Unmatched junction bases numbered 11, after V lost 4 bases and J lost 5 bases. CDR3 region: CSAKDRRVMDEQYF. The CDR3 nucleotides are TGCAGTGCTAAGGACAGGCGTGTAATGGACGAGCAGTACTTC.